Described below is a single T cell receptor (beta chain) sequence and its context. This CDR3 has 16 amino acids. The germline CDR1 and CDR2 sequences are SGHTA and FQGNSA. With 2 bases clipped from V and 4 bases from J, the junction kept 7 bases outside the gene matches. The data were obtained in a study of blood T cell repertoires in COVID-19. Study context: Sites in the United States, Italy and Spain provided acute and convalescent COVID-19 samples. T cells, B-cell-depleted T cells, or PBMCs provided the cDNA or gDNA that served as material.

The data were produced by immunoSEQ multiplex PCR, yet TCRdb's version contains in-frame clones alone and is incomplete. The table lists hundreds of thousands of clones, 75% to 90% of them singletons. Everyone who took part was 18 to 89 years old, and they came from roughly 25 US areas. The study counted Cohort 3 donors as recovered given two negative PCRs, clearance, or symptom resolution. This chain uses TRBV7-2 with TRBJ1-4; 7 bases fit TRBD1. Source material: PBMCs or T cells enriched from blood (not recorded which). This TCR was sampled from a man younger than 45 who had recovered from COVID-19. CDR3 sequence: CASSLNLQGYNEKLFF. CDR3 coding DNA: TGTGCCAGCAGCTTAAATCTACAGGGGTATAATGAAAAACTGTTTTTT.